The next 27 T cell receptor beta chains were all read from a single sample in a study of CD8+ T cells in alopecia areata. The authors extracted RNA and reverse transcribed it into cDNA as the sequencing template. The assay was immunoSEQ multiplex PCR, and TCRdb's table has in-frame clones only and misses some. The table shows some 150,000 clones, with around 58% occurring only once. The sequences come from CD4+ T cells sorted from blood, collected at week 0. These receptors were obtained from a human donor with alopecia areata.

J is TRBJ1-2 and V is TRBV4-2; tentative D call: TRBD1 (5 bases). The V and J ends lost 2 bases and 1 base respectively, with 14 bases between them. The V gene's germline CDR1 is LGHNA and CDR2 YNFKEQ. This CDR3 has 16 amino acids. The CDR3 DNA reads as TGTGCCAGCAGCCAAATGCCCGGGACCGGTAACTATGGCTACACCTTC. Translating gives CASSQMPGTGNYGYTF.

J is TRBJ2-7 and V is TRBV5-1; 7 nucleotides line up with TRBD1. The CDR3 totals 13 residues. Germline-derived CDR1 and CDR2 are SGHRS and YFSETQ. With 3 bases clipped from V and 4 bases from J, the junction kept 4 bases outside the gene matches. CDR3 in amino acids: CASSWDSEYEQYF. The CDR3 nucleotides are TGCGCCAGCAGCTGGGACAGTGAGTACGAGCAGTACTTC.

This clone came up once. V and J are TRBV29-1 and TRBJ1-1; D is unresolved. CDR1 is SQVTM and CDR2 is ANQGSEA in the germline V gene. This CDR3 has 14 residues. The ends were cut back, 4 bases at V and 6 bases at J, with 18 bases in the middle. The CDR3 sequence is CSVGYIGSKPEAFF. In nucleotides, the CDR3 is TGCAGCGTTGGTTATATCGGCAGTAAGCCTGAAGCTTTCTTT.

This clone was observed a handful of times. The CDR3 nucleotides read TGTGCCAGCAGCTTACCAGGGACAGCCGGAAACACCATATATTTT. Amino acid sequence: CASSLPGTAGNTIYF. The chain employs TRBV7-2 and TRBJ1-3, with TRBD1 matching over 7 bases. The length of the CDR3 is 15 residues. The V gene end was trimmed by 2 bases and the J gene end by 4 bases; junction bases not matched to a gene: 5. Germline V gives CDR1 SGHTA, CDR2 FQGNSA.

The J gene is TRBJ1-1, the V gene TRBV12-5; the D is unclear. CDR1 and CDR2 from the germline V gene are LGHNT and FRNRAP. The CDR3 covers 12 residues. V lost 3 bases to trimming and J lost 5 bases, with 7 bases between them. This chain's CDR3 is CASGLGSTEAFF. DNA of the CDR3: TGTGCTAGTGGTTTAGGATCGACTGAAGCTTTCTTT.

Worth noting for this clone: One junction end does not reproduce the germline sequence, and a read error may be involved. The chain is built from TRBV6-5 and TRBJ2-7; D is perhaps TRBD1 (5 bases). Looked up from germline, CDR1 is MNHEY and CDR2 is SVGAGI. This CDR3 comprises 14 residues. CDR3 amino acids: CASSYSTRAYEQYF. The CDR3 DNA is TGTGCCAGCAGCTACTCGACCAGGGCCTACGAGCAGTACTTC.

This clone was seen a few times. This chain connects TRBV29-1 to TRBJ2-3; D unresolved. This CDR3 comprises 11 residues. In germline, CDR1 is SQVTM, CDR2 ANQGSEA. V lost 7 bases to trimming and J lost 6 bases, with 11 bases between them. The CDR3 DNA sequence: TGCAGCGCCCGCTTATTCGATACGCAGTATTTT. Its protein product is CSARLFDTQYF.

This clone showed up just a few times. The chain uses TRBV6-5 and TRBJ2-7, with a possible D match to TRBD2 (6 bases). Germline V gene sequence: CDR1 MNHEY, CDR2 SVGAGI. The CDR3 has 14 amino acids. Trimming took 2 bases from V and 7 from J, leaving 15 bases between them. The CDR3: CASSYQVIGGEQYF. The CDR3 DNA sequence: TGTGCCAGCAGTTACCAAGTTATTGGAGGGGAGCAGTACTTC.

This CDR3 is CSAGTGTKNYGYTF. The CDR3 DNA reads TGCAGCGCCGGAACCGGGACAAAGAACTATGGCTACACCTTC. This chain connects TRBV29-1 to TRBJ1-2, with D maybe TRBD1 (6 bases). CDR3 length: 14 residues. The V end lost 7 bases, the J end lost 2 bases, and 17 bases lay between the germline ends. Germline CDR1 SQVTM, CDR2 ANQGSEA.

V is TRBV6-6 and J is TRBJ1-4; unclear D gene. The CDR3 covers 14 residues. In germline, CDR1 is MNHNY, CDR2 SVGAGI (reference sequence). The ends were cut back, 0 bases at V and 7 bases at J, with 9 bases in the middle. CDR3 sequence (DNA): TGTGCCAGCAGTTACTCGGAGGGAGGTGAAAAACTGTTTTTT. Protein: CASSYSEGGEKLFF.

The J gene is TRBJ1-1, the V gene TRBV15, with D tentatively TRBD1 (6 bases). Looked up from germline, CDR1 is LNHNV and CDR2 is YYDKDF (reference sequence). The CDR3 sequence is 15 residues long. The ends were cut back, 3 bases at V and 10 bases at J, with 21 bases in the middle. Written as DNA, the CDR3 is TGTGCCACCAGCAGGAGACAGGCCCAGGTTGAGGGAGCTTTCTTT. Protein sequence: CATSRRQAQVEGAFF.

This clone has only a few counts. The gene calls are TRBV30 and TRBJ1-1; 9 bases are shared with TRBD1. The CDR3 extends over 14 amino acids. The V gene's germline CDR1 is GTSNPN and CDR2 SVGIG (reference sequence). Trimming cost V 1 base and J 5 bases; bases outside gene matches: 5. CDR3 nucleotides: TGTGCCTGGAGTGAGACAGGGGGACGGACTGAAGCTTTCTTT. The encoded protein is CAWSETGGRTEAFF. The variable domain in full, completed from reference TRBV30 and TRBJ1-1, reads SQTIHQWPATLVQPVGSPLSLECTVEGTSNPNLYWYRQAAGRGLQLLFYSVGIGQISSEVPQNLSASRPQDRQFILSSKKLLLSDSGFYLCAWSETGGRTEAFFGQGTRLTVV.

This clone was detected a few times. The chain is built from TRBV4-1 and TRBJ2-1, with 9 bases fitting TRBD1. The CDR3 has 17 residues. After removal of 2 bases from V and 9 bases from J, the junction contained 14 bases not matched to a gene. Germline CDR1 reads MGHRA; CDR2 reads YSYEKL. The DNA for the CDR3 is TGCGCCAGCAGCCAAAAGGCTGGGACAGGGCGATCTGGTGAGCAGTTCTTC. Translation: CASSQKAGTGRSGEQFF.

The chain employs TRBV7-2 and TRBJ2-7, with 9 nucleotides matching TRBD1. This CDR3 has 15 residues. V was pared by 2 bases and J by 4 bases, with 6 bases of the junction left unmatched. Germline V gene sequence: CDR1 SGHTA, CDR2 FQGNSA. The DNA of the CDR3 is TGTGCCAGCAGCTTAACGGCGACAGGGGGGTACGAGCAGTACTTC. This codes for CASSLTATGGYEQYF.

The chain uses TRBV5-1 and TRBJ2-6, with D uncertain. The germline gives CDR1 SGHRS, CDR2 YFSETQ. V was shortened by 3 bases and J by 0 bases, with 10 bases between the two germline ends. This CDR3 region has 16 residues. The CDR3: CASSSPLPSGANVLTF. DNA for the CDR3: TGCGCCAGCAGCTCTCCCTTACCCTCTGGGGCCAACGTCCTGACTTTC.

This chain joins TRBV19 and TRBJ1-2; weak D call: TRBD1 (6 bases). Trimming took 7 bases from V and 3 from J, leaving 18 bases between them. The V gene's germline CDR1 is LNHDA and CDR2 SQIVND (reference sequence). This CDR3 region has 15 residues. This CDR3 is CASTSLPRTDYGYTF. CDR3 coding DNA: TGTGCCAGTACCTCCCTCCCCCGGACAGACTATGGCTACACCTTC.

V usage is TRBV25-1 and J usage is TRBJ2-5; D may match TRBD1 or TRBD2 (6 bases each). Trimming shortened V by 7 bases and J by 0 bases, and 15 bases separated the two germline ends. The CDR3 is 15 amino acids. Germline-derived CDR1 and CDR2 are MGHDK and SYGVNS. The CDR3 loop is CASNRGRGYQETQYF. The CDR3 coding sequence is TGTGCCAGCAACCGGGGGCGGGGTTACCAAGAGACCCAGTACTTC.

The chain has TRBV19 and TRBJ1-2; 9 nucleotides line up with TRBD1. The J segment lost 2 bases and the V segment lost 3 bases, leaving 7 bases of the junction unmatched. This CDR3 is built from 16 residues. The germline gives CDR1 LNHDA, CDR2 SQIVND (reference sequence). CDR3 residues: CASSIPPGQGNYGYTF. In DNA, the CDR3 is TGTGCCAGTAGTATCCCCCCCGGACAGGGGAACTATGGCTACACCTTC.

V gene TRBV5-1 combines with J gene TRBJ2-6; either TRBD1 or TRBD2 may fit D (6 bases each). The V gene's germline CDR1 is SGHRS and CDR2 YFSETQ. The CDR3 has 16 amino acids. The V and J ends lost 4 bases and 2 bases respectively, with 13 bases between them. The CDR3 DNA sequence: TGCGCCAGCAGCCCGGACGGGGGCGCTGGGGCCAACGTCCTGACTTTC. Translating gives CASSPDGGAGANVLTF.

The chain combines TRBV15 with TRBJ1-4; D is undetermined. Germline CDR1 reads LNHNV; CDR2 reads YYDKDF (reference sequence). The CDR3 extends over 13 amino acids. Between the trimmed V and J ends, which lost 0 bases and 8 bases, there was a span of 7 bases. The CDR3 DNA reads TGTGCCACCAGCAGAGATCTGTCCGAAAAACTGTTTTTT. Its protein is CATSRDLSEKLFF.

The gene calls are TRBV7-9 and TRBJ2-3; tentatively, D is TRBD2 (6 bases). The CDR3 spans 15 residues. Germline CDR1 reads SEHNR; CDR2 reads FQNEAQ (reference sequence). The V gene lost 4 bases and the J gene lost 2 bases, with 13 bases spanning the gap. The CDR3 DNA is TGTGCCAGCAGCTCCGCCGGGACTCCCACAGATACGCAGTATTTT. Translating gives CASSSAGTPTDTQYF.

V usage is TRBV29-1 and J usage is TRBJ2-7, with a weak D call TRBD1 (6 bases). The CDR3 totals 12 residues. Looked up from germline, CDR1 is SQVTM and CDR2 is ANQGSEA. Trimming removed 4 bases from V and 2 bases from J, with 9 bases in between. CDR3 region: CSVAEGAYEQYF. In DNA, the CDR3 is TGCAGCGTTGCAGAGGGGGCCTACGAGCAGTACTTC.

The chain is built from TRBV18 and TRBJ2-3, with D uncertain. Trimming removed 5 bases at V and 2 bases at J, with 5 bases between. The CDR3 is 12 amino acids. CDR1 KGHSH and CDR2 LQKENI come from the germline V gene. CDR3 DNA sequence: TGTGCCAGCTCAATCATCACAGATACGCAGTATTTT. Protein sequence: CASSIITDTQYF.

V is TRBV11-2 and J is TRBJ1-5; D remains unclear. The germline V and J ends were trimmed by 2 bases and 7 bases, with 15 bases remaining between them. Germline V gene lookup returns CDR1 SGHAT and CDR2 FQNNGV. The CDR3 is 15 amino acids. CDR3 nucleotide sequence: TGTGCCAGCAGCTTAATGGGAACTACGGGGCAGCCCCAGCATTTT. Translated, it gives CASSLMGTTGQPQHF.

CDR3 loop: CASSFGGGARETQYF. The CDR3 DNA reads TGTGCCAGCAGCTTCGGCGGGGGGGCTCGGGAGACCCAGTACTTC. The chain employs TRBV7-2 and TRBJ2-5, with 9 bases that match TRBD2. With V trimmed by 3 bases and J by 5 bases, 7 bases remained unmatched. The CDR3 loop spans 15 amino acids. Looked up from germline, CDR1 is SGHTA and CDR2 is FQGNSA.

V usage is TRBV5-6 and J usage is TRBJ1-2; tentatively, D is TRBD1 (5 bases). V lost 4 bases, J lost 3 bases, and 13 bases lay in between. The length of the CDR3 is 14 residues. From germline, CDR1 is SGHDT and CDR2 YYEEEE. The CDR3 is CASSRVTEYYGYTF. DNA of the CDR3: TGTGCCAGCAGCCGAGTGACAGAATACTATGGCTACACCTTC.

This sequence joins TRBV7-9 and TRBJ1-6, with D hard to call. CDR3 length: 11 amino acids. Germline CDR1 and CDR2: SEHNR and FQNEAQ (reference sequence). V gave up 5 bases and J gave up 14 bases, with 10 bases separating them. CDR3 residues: CASSPQASLHF. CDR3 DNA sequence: TGTGCCAGCAGCCCTCAGGCTTCCCTCCACTTT.